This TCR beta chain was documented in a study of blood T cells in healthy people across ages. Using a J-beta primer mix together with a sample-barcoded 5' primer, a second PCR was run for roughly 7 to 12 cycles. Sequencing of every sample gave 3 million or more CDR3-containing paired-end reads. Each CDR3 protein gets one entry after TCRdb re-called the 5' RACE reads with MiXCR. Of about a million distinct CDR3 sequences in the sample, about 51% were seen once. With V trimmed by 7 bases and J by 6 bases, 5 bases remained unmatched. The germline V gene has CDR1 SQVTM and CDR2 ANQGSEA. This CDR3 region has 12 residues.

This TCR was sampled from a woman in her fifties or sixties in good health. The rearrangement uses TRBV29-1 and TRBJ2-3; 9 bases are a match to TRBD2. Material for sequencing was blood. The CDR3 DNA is TGCAGCGGTAGCGGGAGTTATGATACGCAGTATTTT. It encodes CSGSGSYDTQYF.